This T cell receptor beta chain is from a study of cytomegalovirus exposure and HLA in healthy donors. About the research overall: Most genotyped donors, about 81% of about 400, had Caucasian-associated genetic ancestry.

To note about this clone: The antigen is not known.

Study-wide points: Across donors, presence/absence analyses took sequencing depth to be roughly uniform. Most CMV-associated TCR beta chains appeared HLA-restricted in a later analysis.

PCR primers comprised 60 Vbeta and 13 Jbeta primers. Profiled with immunoSEQ multiplex PCR; TCRdb holds only in-frame clones, not every one. The sample features around 210,000 clones, with around 1.1% in its top ten. CDR3 length equals 15 residues. The germline CDR1 and CDR2 sequences are SNHLY and FYNNEI. The V end was cut by 8 bases, the J end by 2 bases, with 16 bases between. Sampled while nominally healthy, donors likely had unrecorded immune exposures. This sequence joins TRBV2 and TRBJ2-1, with D perhaps matching TRBD2 (6 bases). This receptor was obtained from a girl aged 2 to 10 in good health and CMV-seropositive. Sample: PBMCs. As DNA, the CDR3 is TGTGCCAGCCTCTTTAGCGGAGGGACCTACAATGAGCAGTTCTTC. Amino acids: CASLFSGGTYNEQFF.